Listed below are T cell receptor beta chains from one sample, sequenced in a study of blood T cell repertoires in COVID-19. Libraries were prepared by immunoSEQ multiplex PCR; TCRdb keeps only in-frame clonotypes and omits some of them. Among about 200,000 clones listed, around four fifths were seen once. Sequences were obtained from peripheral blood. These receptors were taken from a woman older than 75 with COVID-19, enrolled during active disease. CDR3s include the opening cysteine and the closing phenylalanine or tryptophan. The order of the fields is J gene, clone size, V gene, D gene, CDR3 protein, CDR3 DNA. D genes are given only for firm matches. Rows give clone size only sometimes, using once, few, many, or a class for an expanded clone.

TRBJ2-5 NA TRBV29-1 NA CSVEGADRETQYF TGCAGCGTTGAGGGGGCGGATAGAGAGACCCAGTACTTC
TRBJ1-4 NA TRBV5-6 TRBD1 CASSLAYFPGQGTVEKLFF TGTGCCAGCAGCTTGGCCTATTTTCCAGGACAGGGTACAGTGGAAAAACTGTTTTTT
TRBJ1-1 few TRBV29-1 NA CSVEAPGNTEAFF TGCAGCGTTGAAGCCCCGGGGAACACTGAAGCTTTCTTT
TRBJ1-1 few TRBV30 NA CAWSFGGLGSGAFF TGTGCCTGGAGTTTTGGTGGTCTTGGGAGCGGAGCTTTCTTT
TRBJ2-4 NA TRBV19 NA CAAARRESDIQYF TGTGCCGCGGCGCGGAGGGAGTCGGACATTCAGTACTTC
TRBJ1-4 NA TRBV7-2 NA CAIRTAATNEKLFF TGTGCCATCCGTACAGCCGCAACTAATGAAAAACTGTTTTTT
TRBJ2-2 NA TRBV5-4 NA CASSLDWTKVGTGELFF TGTGCCAGCAGCTTGGACTGGACAAAAGTAGGCACCGGGGAGCTGTTTTTT
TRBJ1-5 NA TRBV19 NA CASSIEGGSNQPQHF TGTGCCAGTAGTATAGAGGGGGGAAGCAATCAGCCCCAGCATTTT
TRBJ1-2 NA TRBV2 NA CASSSDFNYGYTF TGTGCCAGCAGTTCGGACTTTAACTATGGCTACACCTTC
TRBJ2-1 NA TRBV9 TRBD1 CASSARTGRHNEQFF TGTGCCAGCAGCGCTAGGACAGGGCGCCACAATGAGCAGTTCTTC
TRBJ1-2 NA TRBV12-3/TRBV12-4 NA CASSPQTDGYTF TGTGCCAGCAGTCCACAGACGGATGGCTACACCTTC
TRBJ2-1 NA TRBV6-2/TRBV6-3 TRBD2 CASSYGGGKNNEQFF TGTGCCAGCAGTTATGGGGGGGGGAAAAACAATGAGCAGTTCTTC
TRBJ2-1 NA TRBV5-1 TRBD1 CASSAGTVGNEQFF TGCGCCAGCAGCGCCGGGACAGTCGGCAATGAGCAGTTCTTC
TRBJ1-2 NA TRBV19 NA CASRLEGNYGYTF TGTGCCAGTAGGTTGGAGGGGAACTATGGCTACACCTTC
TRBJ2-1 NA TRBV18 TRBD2 CASSPGTSYGNEQFF TGTGCCAGCTCACCGGGGACTAGCTATGGAAATGAGCAGTTCTTC
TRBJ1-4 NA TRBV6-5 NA CASSYSISGGEKLFF TGTGCCAGCAGTTACTCAATTTCCGGCGGCGAAAAACTGTTTTTT
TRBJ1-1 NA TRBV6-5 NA CASRINQGRNTEAFF TGTGCCAGCAGGATAAATCAGGGGAGGAACACTGAAGCTTTCTTT
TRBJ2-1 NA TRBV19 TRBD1 CASSPDRGGYNEQFF TGTGCCAGTAGTCCGGACAGGGGGGGTTACAATGAGCAGTTCTTC
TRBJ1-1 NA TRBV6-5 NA CASIAGRSTEAFF TGTGCCAGCATAGCCGGGAGATCCACTGAAGCTTTCTTT
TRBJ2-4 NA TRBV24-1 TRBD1 CATSDSGTGVAKNIQYF TGTGCCACCAGTGACTCCGGGACAGGGGTGGCCAAAAACATTCAGTACTTC
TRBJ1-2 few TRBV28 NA CASSPYGRARSGYTF TGTGCCAGCAGTCCCTATGGCAGGGCGCGATCCGGCTACACCTTC
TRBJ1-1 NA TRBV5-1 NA CASSFWQDTEAFF TGCGCCAGCAGCTTCTGGCAGGACACTGAAGCTTTCTTT
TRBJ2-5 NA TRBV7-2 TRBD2 CASLSSGKGETQYF TGTGCCAGCTTATCTAGCGGGAAGGGGGAGACCCAGTACTTC
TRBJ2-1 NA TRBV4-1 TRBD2 CASSQGSGGSYNEQFF TGCGCCAGCAGCCAAGGTTCGGGAGGGTCTTACAATGAGCAGTTCTTC
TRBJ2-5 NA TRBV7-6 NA CASSLETQQTQYF TGTGCCAGCAGCTTAGAGACTCAACAGACCCAGTACTTC
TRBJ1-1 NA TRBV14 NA CASSRRGGNTEAFF TGTGCCAGCAGCCGGCGGGGGGGTAACACTGAAGCTTTCTTT
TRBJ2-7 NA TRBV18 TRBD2 CASSPPGGEEQYF TGTGCCAGCTCACCACCGGGAGGGGAAGAGCAGTACTTC
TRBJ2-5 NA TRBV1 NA CTSSQDIAGCQETQYF TGCACCAGCAGCCAAGATATTGCGGGGTGCCAAGAGACCCAGTACTTC
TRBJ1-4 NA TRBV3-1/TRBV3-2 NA CASSFTGGSNEKLFF TGTGCCAGCAGCTTCACGGGGGGGTCTAATGAAAAACTGTTTTTT
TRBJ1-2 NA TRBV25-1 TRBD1 CASSVGLGGGSGYTF TGTGCCAGCAGTGTTGGCCTCGGAGGGGGCAGTGGCTACACCTTC
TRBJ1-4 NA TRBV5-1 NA CASSFGGGREEKLFF TGCGCCAGCAGCTTTGGTGGGGGGAGAGAGGAAAAACTGTTTTTT
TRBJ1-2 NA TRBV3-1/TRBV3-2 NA CASRREGNYGYTF TGTGCCAGCAGGCGGGAGGGAAACTATGGCTACACCTTC
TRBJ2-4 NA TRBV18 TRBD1 CASSAIPGQGLAKNIQYF TGTGCCAGCTCAGCAATACCGGGACAGGGTCTTGCCAAAAACATTCAGTACTTC
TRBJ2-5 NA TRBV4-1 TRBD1 CASSWTGYEETQYF TGCGCCAGCAGTTGGACAGGTTATGAAGAGACCCAGTACTTC
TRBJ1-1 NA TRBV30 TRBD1 CAWRVGQLNTEAFF TGTGCCTGGAGAGTGGGACAGTTGAACACTGAAGCTTTCTTT
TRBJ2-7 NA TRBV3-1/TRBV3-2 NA CASSQAQGFEYF TGTGCCAGCAGCCAAGCGCAGGGGTTTGAGTACTTC
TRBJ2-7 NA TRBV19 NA CASSVLYDSARTSYEQYF TGTGCCAGTAGTGTACTCTACGACAGCGCTAGAACTTCTTACGAGCAGTACTTC
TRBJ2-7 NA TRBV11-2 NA CASSLVQSYEQYF TGTGCCAGCAGCTTAGTACAGTCCTACGAGCAGTACTTC
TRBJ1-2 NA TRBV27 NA CASSLGGASPRGYTF TGTGCCAGCAGTTTAGGAGGGGCCTCTCCCCGTGGCTACACCTTC
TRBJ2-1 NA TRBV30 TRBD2 CAWGRELGYNEQFF TGTGCCTGGGGGCGGGAGCTCGGGTACAATGAGCAGTTCTTC